Listed below are T cell receptor beta chains from one sample, sequenced in a study of blood T cell repertoires in COVID-19. This table comes from immunoSEQ multiplex PCR, and its TCRdb copy is limited to in-frame clones, with some not included. Seen here are approximately 310,000 clones, more than 75% observed once, and the top ten hold 1%. Sample: peripheral blood. Source of these receptors: a man over 45 with active or convalescent COVID-19. Each CDR3 is given with its conserved first and last residue. A D gene is named only where the DNA matches it firmly. Rows give clone size only sometimes, using once, few, many, or a class for an expanded clone.

cdr3_nt cdr3_aa clone_size d_call j_call v_call
TGTGCCAGCAGCTCGTTACTTTCCTACAATGAGCAGTTCTTC CASSSLLSYNEQFF . . TRBJ2-1 TRBV7-9
TGCGCCCAGGGGCGGTCGAGCACAGATACGCAGTATTTT CAQGRSSTDTQYF . . TRBJ2-3 TRBV5-1
TGTGCCAGCACCCCACGACTCGGGGGTAGCACAGATACGCAGTATTTT CASTPRLGGSTDTQYF . . TRBJ2-3 TRBV7-2
TGTGCCACCAGCAGAGGGGGATCCGGGACAGGGGAATACGAGCAGTACTTC CATSRGGSGTGEYEQYF . TRBD1 TRBJ2-7 TRBV15
TGCGCCAGCAGTGAAACCTCCCGCGGGGGCTACACCTTC CASSETSRGGYTF . . TRBJ1-2 TRBV10-1
TGTGCCAGCAGCCCCCTCCTAGCGACCACCTACAATGAGCAGTTCTTC CASSPLLATTYNEQFF . . TRBJ2-1 TRBV6-6
TGCGCCAGCAGCCAGCTGGGACAGTGGAATTCACCCCTCCACTTT CASSQLGQWNSPLHF . TRBD1 TRBJ1-6 TRBV4-3
TGTGCCAGTAGTAATTCCAGGGAAGTTGGAGAGCAGTACTTC CASSNSREVGEQYF . . TRBJ2-7 TRBV19
TGTGCCAGCTCTTCCACCAAGGGAGACACTGAAGCTTTCTTT CASSSTKGDTEAFF . . TRBJ1-1 TRBV18
TGTGCCAGCAGACAGGGGGCCGGAAACACCATATATTTT CASRQGAGNTIYF . TRBD1 TRBJ1-3 TRBV28
TGTGCCAGCAGCCAAGCCCTAGCGGGGGGCATGTACCAAGAGACCCAGTACTTC CASSQALAGGMYQETQYF . TRBD2 TRBJ2-5 TRBV3-1/TRBV3-2
TGTGCCAGCAGTGGGGACAGCTCGAGCGAAAAACTGTTTTTT CASSGDSSSEKLFF once TRBD1 TRBJ1-4 TRBV28
TGTGCCAGCAGTTTATTACAGGGGTATGGCTACACCTTC CASSLLQGYGYTF . TRBD1 TRBJ1-2 TRBV28
TGTGCCAGCAGCTTTCGTACAGGGGGCCTAGAAGGCTACACCTTC CASSFRTGGLEGYTF . TRBD1 TRBJ1-2 TRBV5-8
TGTGCCAGCAGTACGGGACAGGGGGCCTACGAGCAGTACTTC CASSTGQGAYEQYF . TRBD1 TRBJ2-7 TRBV28
TGTGCCAGCAGTTTATGGCTAGCGGGAAACAATGAGCAGTTCTTC CASSLWLAGNNEQFF . TRBD2 TRBJ2-1 TRBV28
TGTGCCAGCAGTTCTGGACTAGTTTATTACGAGCAGTACTTC CASSSGLVYYEQYF . TRBD2 TRBJ2-7 TRBV3-1/TRBV3-2
TGTGCCAGCTCTATGGAGGGGCAGGGGGGCACTGAAGCTTTCTTT CASSMEGQGGTEAFF . TRBD1 TRBJ1-1 TRBV19
TGTGCCAGCAGTTACCAGGAGAACACTGAAGCTTTCTTT CASSYQENTEAFF . . TRBJ1-1 TRBV6-5
TGTGCCAGCAGCTTAAGGACAGGGTGGGGAGAAAAACTGTTTTTT CASSLRTGWGEKLFF . TRBD1 TRBJ1-4 TRBV7-2
TGTGCCAGCAGTCCTATAACTAGCGGGGTCAAGGAGCAGTACTTC CASSPITSGVKEQYF . TRBD2 TRBJ2-7 TRBV7-9
TGTGCCAGCAGCTACCCCCGGGCTAGCGGCTACAATGAGCAGTTCTTC CASSYPRASGYNEQFF few TRBD2 TRBJ2-1 TRBV7-9
TGTGCCAGCAGGGCGCGGGACAGGGGAGTTTCTGGCTACACCTTC CASRARDRGVSGYTF . TRBD1 TRBJ1-2 TRBV2
TGTGCCAGCGGCGAACAGGGACATGAAAAACTGTTTTTT CASGEQGHEKLFF . . TRBJ1-4 TRBV2
TGTGCCACCACTACAAGACAGGTAGCTAACTATGGCTACACCTTC CATTTRQVANYGYTF . . TRBJ1-2 TRBV24-1
TGTGCCAGTAGTCCGGGGGGCACAGTTGCAGGCTACACCTTC CASSPGGTVAGYTF . . TRBJ1-2 TRBV19
TGCGCCAGCAGCGTACAGGGGGCCCGGAGCACAGATACGCAGTATTTT CASSVQGARSTDTQYF . TRBD1 TRBJ2-3 TRBV5-1
TGTGCCAGCAGTCACCTCGGGACTAGCGGGAACTACGAGCAGTACTTC CASSHLGTSGNYEQYF . TRBD2 TRBJ2-7 TRBV6-2/TRBV6-3
TGTGCCAGCAGTGATTCCAGCGGGGACACAGATACGCAGTATTTT CASSDSSGDTDTQYF . TRBD2 TRBJ2-3 TRBV6-4